The subject of this entry is one TCR beta chain. Germline-derived CDR1 and CDR2 are SGHRS and YFSETQ. This CDR3 comprises 15 residues. Losses at the gene ends were 4 bases for V and 0 bases for J; bases not matched to a gene: 3. The data derive from a study of control samples from healthy donors and cancer patients. Generated by immunoSEQ multiplex PCR, the TCRdb table keeps only in-frame clones and is missing some. The repertoire holds some 200,000 clones, about 93% seen once, with about 1.6% in the top ten. Sequenced sample: blood. The V and J genes are TRBV5-1 and TRBJ1-3, with TRBD1 identical over 8 bases. This receptor was taken from a man in his fifties or sixties in good health. The CDR3 coding sequence is TGCGCCAGCAGCCTCACAGGGGGCTCTGGAAACACCATATATTTT. Its protein is CASSLTGGSGNTIYF.